The TCR beta chain described here comes from a study of CD8 T cells in Susac syndrome. Study-wide points: The study conceded that relatively few individuals underwent its TCR sequencing and HLA analysis. Clonal expansion did not appear in Susac syndrome CD4+ T cell repertoires.

This clonotype was seen just once. Its cognate antigen is unknown. An input of roughly 0.5 to 1 ug of RNA was subjected to reverse transcription using random hexamers. Amplification of TCR beta CDR3 by immunoSEQ multiplex PCR spanned 54 Vbeta and 13 Jbeta. TCRdb ran MiXCR on the immunoSEQ multiplex PCR reads and lists one entry per CDR3 protein. The data show roughly 200,000 distinct CDR3 sequences, around nine tenths seen once. Trimming took 2 bases from V and 2 from J, leaving 10 bases between them. Per germline, CDR1 ENHRY and CDR2 SYGVKD. The CDR3 contains 14 residues. The chain uses TRBV10-3 and TRBJ2-7, with TRBD1 as a possible D gene (5 bases). Sequenced input: CD4+ T cells from PBMCs. The TCR originated in a human donor with Susac syndrome. The CDR3 spells CAISEPGQTYEQYF. CDR3 nucleotides: TGTGCCATCAGTGAGCCTGGACAAACCTACGAGCAGTACTTC.